This T cell receptor (beta chain) was documented in a study of blood T cell repertoires in COVID-19. The method was immunoSEQ multiplex PCR; TCRdb's version includes in-frame clones alone and lacks a portion of them. The sample lists roughly 230,000 clones; 70% to 85% were seen once. Participants reported their clinical history, and cohort assignment relied on those reports. The length of the CDR3 is 15 residues. V lost 0 bases and J lost 3, with 10 bases in between. Germline values: CDR1 SGDLS, CDR2 YYNGEE. Sequencing was done on a sample of PBMCs or T cells enriched from blood (not recorded which). This sequence joins TRBV9 and TRBJ1-3; weak D call: TRBD1 (6 bases). This clonotype originated in a woman in her fifties or sixties who had recovered from COVID-19. This chain's CDR3 is CASSVDGTYGNTIYF. CDR3 DNA: TGTGCCAGCAGCGTAGATGGGACATATGGAAACACCATATATTTT.